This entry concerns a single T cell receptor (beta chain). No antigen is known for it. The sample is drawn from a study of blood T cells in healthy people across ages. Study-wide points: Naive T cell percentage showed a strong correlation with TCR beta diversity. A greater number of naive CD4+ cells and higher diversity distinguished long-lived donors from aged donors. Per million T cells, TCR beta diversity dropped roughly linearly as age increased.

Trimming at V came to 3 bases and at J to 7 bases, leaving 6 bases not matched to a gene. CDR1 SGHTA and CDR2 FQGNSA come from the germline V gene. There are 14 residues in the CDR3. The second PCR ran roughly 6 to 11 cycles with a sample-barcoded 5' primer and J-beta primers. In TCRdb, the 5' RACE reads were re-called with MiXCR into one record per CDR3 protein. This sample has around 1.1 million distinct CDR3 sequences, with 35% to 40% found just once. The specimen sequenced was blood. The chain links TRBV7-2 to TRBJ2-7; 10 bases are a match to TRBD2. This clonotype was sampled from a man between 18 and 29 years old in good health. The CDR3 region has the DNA TGTGCCAGCAGCTTGACTAGCGGGTACAATGAGCAGTACTTC. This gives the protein CASSLTSGYNEQYF.